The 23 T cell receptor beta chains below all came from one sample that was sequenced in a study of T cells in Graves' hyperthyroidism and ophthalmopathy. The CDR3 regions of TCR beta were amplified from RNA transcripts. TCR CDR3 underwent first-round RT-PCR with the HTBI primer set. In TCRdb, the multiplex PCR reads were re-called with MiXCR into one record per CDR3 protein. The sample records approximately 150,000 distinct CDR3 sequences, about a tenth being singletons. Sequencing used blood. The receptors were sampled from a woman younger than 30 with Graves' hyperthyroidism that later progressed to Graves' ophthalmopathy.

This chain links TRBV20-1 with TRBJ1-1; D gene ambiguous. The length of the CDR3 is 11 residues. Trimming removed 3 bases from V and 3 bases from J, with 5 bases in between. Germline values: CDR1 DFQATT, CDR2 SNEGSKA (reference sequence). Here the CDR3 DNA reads TGCAGTGCTAGGGACGACACTGAAGCTTTCTTT. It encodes CSARDDTEAFF.

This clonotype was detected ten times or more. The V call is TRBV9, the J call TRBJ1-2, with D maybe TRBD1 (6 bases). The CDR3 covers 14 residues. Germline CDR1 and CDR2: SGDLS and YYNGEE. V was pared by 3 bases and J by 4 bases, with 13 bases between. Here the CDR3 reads CASSGDRRLYGYTF. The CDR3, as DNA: TGTGCCAGCAGCGGCGACAGGCGCCTCTATGGCTACACCTTC.

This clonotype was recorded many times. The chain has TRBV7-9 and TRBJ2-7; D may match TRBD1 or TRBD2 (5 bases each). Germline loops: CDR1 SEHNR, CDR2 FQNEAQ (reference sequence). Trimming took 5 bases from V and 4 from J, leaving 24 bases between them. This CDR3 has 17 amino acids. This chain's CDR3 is CASSPTNLSGTKYEQYF. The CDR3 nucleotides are TGTGCCAGCAGCCCGACAAACCTCTCCGGGACGAAATACGAGCAGTACTTC. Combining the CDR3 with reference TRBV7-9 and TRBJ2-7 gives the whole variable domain DTGVSQNPRHKITKRGQNVTFRCDPISEHNRLYWYRQTLGQGPEFLTYFQNEAQLEKSRLLSDRFSAERPKGSFSTLEIQRTEQGDSAMYLCASSPTNLSGTKYEQYFGPGTRLTVT.

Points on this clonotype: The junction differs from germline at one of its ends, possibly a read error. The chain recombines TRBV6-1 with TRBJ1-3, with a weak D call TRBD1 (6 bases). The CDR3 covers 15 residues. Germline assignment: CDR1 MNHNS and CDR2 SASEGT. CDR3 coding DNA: TGTGCCAGCAGCGAAGGGGACAACCAAGGAAACACCATATATTTT. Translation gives CASSEGDNQGNTIYF.

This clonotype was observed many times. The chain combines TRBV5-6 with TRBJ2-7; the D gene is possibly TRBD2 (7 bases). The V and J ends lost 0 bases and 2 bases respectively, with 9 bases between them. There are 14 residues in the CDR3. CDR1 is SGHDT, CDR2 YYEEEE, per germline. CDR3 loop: CASSLEGGTYEQYF. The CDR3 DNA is TGTGCCAGCAGCTTGGAGGGGGGGACCTACGAGCAGTACTTC.

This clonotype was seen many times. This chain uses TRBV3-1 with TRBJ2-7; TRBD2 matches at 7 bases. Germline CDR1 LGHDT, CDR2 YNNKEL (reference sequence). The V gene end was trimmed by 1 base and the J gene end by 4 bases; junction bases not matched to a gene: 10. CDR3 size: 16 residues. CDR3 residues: CASSQVTEGGPYEQYF. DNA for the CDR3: TGTGCCAGCAGCCAAGTAACTGAGGGAGGGCCTTACGAGCAGTACTTC.

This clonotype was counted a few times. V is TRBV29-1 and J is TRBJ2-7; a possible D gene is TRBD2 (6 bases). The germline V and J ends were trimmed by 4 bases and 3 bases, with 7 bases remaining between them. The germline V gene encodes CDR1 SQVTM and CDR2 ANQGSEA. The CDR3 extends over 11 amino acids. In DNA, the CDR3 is TGCAGCGTTGTGGAGGGCTACGAGCAGTACTTC. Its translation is CSVVEGYEQYF.

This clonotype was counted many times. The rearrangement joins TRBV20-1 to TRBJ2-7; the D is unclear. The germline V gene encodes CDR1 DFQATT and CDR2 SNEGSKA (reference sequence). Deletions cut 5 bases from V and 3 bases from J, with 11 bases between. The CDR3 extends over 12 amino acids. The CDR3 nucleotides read TGCAGTGCTGTTCGGCGGAACTACGAGCAGTACTTC. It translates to CSAVRRNYEQYF.

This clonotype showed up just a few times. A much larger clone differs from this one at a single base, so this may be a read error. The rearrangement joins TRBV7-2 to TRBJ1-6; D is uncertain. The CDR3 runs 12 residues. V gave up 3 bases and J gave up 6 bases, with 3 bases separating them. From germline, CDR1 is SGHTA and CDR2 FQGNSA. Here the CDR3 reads CASSFPNSPLHF. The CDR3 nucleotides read TGTGCCAGCAGCTTTCCTAATTCACCCCTCCACTTT.

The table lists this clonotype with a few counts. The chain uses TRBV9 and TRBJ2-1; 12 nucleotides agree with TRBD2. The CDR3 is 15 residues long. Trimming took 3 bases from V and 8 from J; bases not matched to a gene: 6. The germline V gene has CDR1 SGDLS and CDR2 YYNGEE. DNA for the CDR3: TGTGCCAGCAGCGCTAGCGGGAGGGCCGGGGATGAGCAGTTCTTC. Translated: CASSASGRAGDEQFF.

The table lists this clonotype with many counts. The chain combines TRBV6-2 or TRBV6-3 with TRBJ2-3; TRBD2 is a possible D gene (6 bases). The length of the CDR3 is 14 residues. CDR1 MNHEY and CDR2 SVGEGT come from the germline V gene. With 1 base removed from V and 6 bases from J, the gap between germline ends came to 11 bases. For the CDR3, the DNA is TGTGCCAGCAGTTACTGGAGGGAGTGGGATACGCAGTATTTT. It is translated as CASSYWREWDTQYF.

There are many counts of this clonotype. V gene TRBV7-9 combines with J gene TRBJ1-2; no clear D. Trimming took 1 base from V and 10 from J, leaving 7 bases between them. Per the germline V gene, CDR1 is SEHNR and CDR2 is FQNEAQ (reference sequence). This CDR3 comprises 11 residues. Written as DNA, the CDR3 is TGTGCCAGCAGCTTAGTCTTAGACTACACCTTC. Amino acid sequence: CASSLVLDYTF.

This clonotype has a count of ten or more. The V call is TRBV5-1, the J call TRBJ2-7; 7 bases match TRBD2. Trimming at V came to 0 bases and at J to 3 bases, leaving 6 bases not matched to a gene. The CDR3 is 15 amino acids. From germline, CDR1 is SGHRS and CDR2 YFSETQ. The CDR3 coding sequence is TGCGCCAGCAGCTTGGTTGGCGGGAGCTTCTACGAGCAGTACTTC. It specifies CASSLVGGSFYEQYF.

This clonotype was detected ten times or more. This CDR3 is CSAPDGLAGAMRGETQYF. For the CDR3, the DNA is TGCAGTGCGCCGGACGGACTAGCGGGGGCGATGCGGGGAGAGACCCAGTACTTC. The J gene is TRBJ2-5, the V gene TRBV20-1; 13 nucleotides align to TRBD2. This CDR3 has 18 amino acids. After removal of 6 bases from V and 4 bases from J, the junction contained 17 bases not matched to a gene. The germline V gene encodes CDR1 DFQATT and CDR2 SNEGSKA (reference sequence).

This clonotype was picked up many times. CDR3 coding DNA: TGTGCCAGCAGCCCCAATCCCGGGACAGCCTCCTACGAGCAGTACTTC. Translated: CASSPNPGTASYEQYF. V is TRBV12-3 or TRBV12-4 and J is TRBJ2-7, with 7 nucleotides matching TRBD1. The J segment lost 0 bases and the V segment lost 6 bases, leaving 11 bases of the junction unmatched. The CDR3 runs 16 residues.

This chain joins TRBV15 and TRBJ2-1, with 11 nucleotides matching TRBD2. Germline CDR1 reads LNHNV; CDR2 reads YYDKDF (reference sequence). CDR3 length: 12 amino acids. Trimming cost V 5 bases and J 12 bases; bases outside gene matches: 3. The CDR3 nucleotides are TGTGCCACCAGCCGACTAGCGGGGTGGCAGTTCTTC. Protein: CATSRLAGWQFF.

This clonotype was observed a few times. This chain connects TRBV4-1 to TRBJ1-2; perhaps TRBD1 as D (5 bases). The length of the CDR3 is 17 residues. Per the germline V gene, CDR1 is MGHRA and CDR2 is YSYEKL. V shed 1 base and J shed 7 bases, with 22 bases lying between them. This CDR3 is CASSQVLAAVMGGGYTF. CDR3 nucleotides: TGCGCCAGCAGCCAAGTCTTGGCAGCAGTGATGGGGGGTGGCTACACCTTC.

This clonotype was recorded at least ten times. Here the CDR3 DNA reads TGCAGCGTCGAAACCGGGACTTCGAACACCGGGGAGCTGTTTTTT. It is translated as CSVETGTSNTGELFF. The V call is TRBV29-1, the J call TRBJ2-2; tentatively, D is TRBD2 (6 bases). The CDR3 has 15 residues. From germline, CDR1 is SQVTM and CDR2 ANQGSEA. V lost 6 bases and J 0 bases, leaving 14 bases between the germline ends.

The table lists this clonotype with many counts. CDR3 DNA: TGTGCCAGCAGTTCCCCCATGAGGGGAGCCGCCTACGAGCAGTACTTC. It yields the protein CASSSPMRGAAYEQYF. The gene calls are TRBV27 and TRBJ2-7; D is possibly TRBD1 or TRBD2 (5 bases each). V shed 4 bases and J shed 2 bases, with 18 bases lying between them. The CDR3 has 16 amino acids. CDR1 is MNHEY and CDR2 is SMNVEV in the germline V gene (reference sequence).

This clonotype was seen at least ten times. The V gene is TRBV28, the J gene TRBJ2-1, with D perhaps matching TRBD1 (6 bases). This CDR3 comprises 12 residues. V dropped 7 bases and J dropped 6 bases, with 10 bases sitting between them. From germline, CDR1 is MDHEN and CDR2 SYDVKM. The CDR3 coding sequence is TGTGCCAGCATCAGGGGCGGCAATGAGCAGTTCTTC. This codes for CASIRGGNEQFF.

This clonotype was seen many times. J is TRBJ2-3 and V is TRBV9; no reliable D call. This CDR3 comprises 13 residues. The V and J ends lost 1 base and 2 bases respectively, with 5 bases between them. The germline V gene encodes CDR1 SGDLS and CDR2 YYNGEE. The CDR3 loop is CASSVWDTDTQYF. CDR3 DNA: TGTGCCAGCAGCGTATGGGACACAGATACGCAGTATTTT. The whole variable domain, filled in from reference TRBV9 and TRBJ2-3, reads DSGVTQTPKHLITATGQRVTLRCSPRSGDLSVYWYQQSLDQGLQFLIQYYNGEERAKGNILERFSAQQFPDLHSELNLSSLELGDSALYFCASSVWDTDTQYFGPGTRLTVL.

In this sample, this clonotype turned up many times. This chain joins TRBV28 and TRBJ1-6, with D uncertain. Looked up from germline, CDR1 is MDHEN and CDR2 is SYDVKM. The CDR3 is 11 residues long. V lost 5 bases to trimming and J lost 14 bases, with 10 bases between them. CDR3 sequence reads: CASSLEFTLHF. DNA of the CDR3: TGTGCCAGCAGTCTAGAATTCACCCTCCACTTT. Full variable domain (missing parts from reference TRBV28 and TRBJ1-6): DVKVTQSSRYLVKRTGEKVFLECVQDMDHENMFWYRQDPGLGLRLIYFSYDVKMKEKGDIPEGYSVSREKKERFSLILESASTNQTSMYLCASSLEFTLHFGNGTRLTVT.

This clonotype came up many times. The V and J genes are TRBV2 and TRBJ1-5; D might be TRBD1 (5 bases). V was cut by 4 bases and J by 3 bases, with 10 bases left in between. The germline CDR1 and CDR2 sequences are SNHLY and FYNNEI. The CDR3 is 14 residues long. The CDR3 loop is CASSGDSNNQPQHF. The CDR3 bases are TGTGCCAGCAGTGGCGACAGCAACAATCAGCCCCAGCATTTT.